A selection of T cell receptor beta chains follows, all from one sample in a study of T cells after yellow fever vaccination. In TCRdb, the 5' RACE reads were re-called with MiXCR into one record per CDR3 protein. This sample has about 630,000 distinct CDR3 sequences, with over 9% found just once. Sequencing used PBMCs, obtained on the day of the yellow fever booster vaccination. These receptor sequences come from a man aged 25-45 years who received the YFV17D yellow fever vaccine. CDR3s include the opening cysteine and the closing phenylalanine or tryptophan. The D gene is left open where the match is weak. The size entry is marked missing in some rows and otherwise reads once, few, many or a size class.

V gene: TRBV11-2; D gene: TRBD2; J gene: TRBJ2-2; clone size: -; CDR3 DNA: TGTGCCAGCAGCTTCCCCAGGGTAGCGGGAAGGGGGACGCCCGGGGAGCTGTTTTTT; CDR3 protein: CASSFPRVAGRGTPGELFF
V gene: TRBV3-1; D gene: -; J gene: TRBJ1-1; clone size: -; CDR3 DNA: TGTGCCAGCAGCTTTTCCAGGTCAGAAGCTTTCTTT; CDR3 protein: CASSFSRSEAFF
V gene: TRBV12-3/TRBV12-4; D gene: -; J gene: TRBJ2-5; clone size: few; CDR3 DNA: TGTGCCAGCAGGGAACAGTTCTCCCAAGAGACCCAGTACTTC; CDR3 protein: CASREQFSQETQYF
V gene: TRBV7-3; D gene: TRBD1; J gene: TRBJ1-1; clone size: -; CDR3 DNA: TGTGCCAGCAGCACGACAGGGGTCAACACTGAAGCTTTCTTT; CDR3 protein: CASSTTGVNTEAFF
V gene: TRBV19; D gene: -; J gene: TRBJ2-5; clone size: -; CDR3 DNA: TGTGCCAGTAGTATGACTCCGGGGTTCGAGACCCAGTACTTC; CDR3 protein: CASSMTPGFETQYF
V gene: TRBV5-1; D gene: -; J gene: TRBJ2-2; clone size: -; CDR3 DNA: TGCGCCAGCAGGGAGGTAGATGCCTCGGGTACCGGGGAGCTGTTTTTT; CDR3 protein: CASREVDASGTGELFF
V gene: TRBV24-1; D gene: -; J gene: TRBJ2-3; clone size: few; CDR3 DNA: TGTGCCACCAGGGACAGCACAGATACGCAGTATTTT; CDR3 protein: CATRDSTDTQYF
V gene: TRBV7-2; D gene: -; J gene: TRBJ2-5; clone size: few; CDR3 DNA: TGTGCCAGCAGCAAACAGGCCACAAAAGAGACCCAGTACTTC; CDR3 protein: CASSKQATKETQYF
V gene: TRBV5-1; D gene: -; J gene: TRBJ2-1; clone size: many; CDR3 DNA: TGCGCCAGCAGCCGAACCGGGACGAACAATGAGCAGTTCTTC; CDR3 protein: CASSRTGTNNEQFF
V gene: TRBV20-1; D gene: -; J gene: TRBJ1-5; clone size: few; CDR3 DNA: TGCAGTGCTAGAGCCGGACAGTATAGCAATCAGCCCCAGCATTTT; CDR3 protein: CSARAGQYSNQPQHF
V gene: TRBV7-6; D gene: -; J gene: TRBJ2-1; clone size: few; CDR3 DNA: TGTGCCAGCAGTTCTACTCTCACACCCTACAATGAGCAGTTCTTC; CDR3 protein: CASSSTLTPYNEQFF
V gene: TRBV11-2; D gene: -; J gene: TRBJ1-6; clone size: -; CDR3 DNA: TGTGCCAGCAGAAGCGGGCTCTTTATAAACGGACCCCTCCACTTT; CDR3 protein: CASRSGLFINGPLHF
V gene: TRBV6-1; D gene: TRBD1; J gene: TRBJ2-7; clone size: -; CDR3 DNA: TGTGCCAGCAGTCAAATCGACAGGGCGACTTACGAGCAGTACTTC; CDR3 protein: CASSQIDRATYEQYF
V gene: TRBV20-1; D gene: TRBD2; J gene: TRBJ2-1; clone size: -; CDR3 DNA: TGCAGTGCTAAAGGGACTAGCGGGAGTACCCACAATGAGCAGTTCTTC; CDR3 protein: CSAKGTSGSTHNEQFF
V gene: TRBV5-1; D gene: -; J gene: TRBJ2-3; clone size: few; CDR3 DNA: TGCGCCAGCAGCCTAGGACTACAGAGCGGCACAGATACGCAGTATTTT; CDR3 protein: CASSLGLQSGTDTQYF
V gene: TRBV9; D gene: -; J gene: TRBJ2-1; clone size: few; CDR3 DNA: TGTGCCAGCAGCGTAGAGGTGGTCCGTGGGAGCAATGAGCAGTTCTTC; CDR3 protein: CASSVEVVRGSNEQFF
V gene: TRBV9; D gene: -; J gene: TRBJ2-3; clone size: -; CDR3 DNA: TGTGCCAGCAGCGTAACCCGAGCAACAGATACGCAGTATTTT; CDR3 protein: CASSVTRATDTQYF
V gene: TRBV19; D gene: TRBD1; J gene: TRBJ2-1; clone size: -; CDR3 DNA: TGTGCCAGTAGTCACATACCCGGACAGGGTAAATACAATGAGCAGTTCTTC; CDR3 protein: CASSHIPGQGKYNEQFF
V gene: TRBV7-2; D gene: -; J gene: TRBJ2-3; clone size: -; CDR3 DNA: TGTGCCAGCAGCCAAGACCGCGTTTTCGGCACAGATACGCAGTATTTT; CDR3 protein: CASSQDRVFGTDTQYF
V gene: TRBV12-3/TRBV12-4; D gene: -; J gene: TRBJ2-2; clone size: -; CDR3 DNA: TGTGCCAGCAGGCAGGTAGCGGTAAAAGGGGAGCTGTTTTTT; CDR3 protein: CASRQVAVKGELFF
V gene: TRBV11-2; D gene: -; J gene: TRBJ2-6; clone size: -; CDR3 DNA: TGTGCCAGCAGCTTAGGGACTGGAGGTGTCCTGACTTTC; CDR3 protein: CASSLGTGGVLTF
V gene: TRBV7-2; D gene: -; J gene: TRBJ2-3; clone size: few; CDR3 DNA: TGTGCCAGCAGCTCGGGTAGCCACGGCACAGATACGCAGTATTTT; CDR3 protein: CASSSGSHGTDTQYF
V gene: TRBV15; D gene: TRBD2; J gene: TRBJ2-1; clone size: few; CDR3 DNA: TGTGCCACCAGCAGAGTGCGGGGGGGGCGAGAGCAGTTCTTC; CDR3 protein: CATSRVRGGREQFF
V gene: TRBV12-3/TRBV12-4; D gene: -; J gene: TRBJ1-5; clone size: few; CDR3 DNA: TGTGCCAGCACCAACCCCACAGGCGATACGCATTTT; CDR3 protein: CASTNPTGDTHF
V gene: TRBV15; D gene: TRBD2; J gene: TRBJ2-1; clone size: -; CDR3 DNA: TGTGCCACCAGCATTTACCTCTCTAGCGGGAGATCCTACAATGAGCAGTTCTTC; CDR3 protein: CATSIYLSSGRSYNEQFF
V gene: TRBV4-3; D gene: -; J gene: TRBJ2-1; clone size: few; CDR3 DNA: TGCGCCAGCAGCCAAGGGCCCAGGGTCGTCGACAATGAGCAGTTCTTC; CDR3 protein: CASSQGPRVVDNEQFF
V gene: TRBV5-6; D gene: -; J gene: TRBJ1-1; clone size: many; CDR3 DNA: TGTGCCAGCAGTTTACTGGGGGAAGCTTTCTTT; CDR3 protein: CASSLLGEAFF
V gene: TRBV20-1; D gene: TRBD2; J gene: TRBJ2-1; clone size: many; CDR3 DNA: TGCAGTGCCAGAAGACTAGCGGGGGAGTATGAGCAGTTCTTC; CDR3 protein: CSARRLAGEYEQFF
V gene: TRBV12-3/TRBV12-4; D gene: -; J gene: TRBJ2-5; clone size: -; CDR3 DNA: TGTGCCAGTGCCGCAGGAGGGACGTCCCAGTACTTC; CDR3 protein: CASAAGGTSQYF
V gene: TRBV7-2; D gene: -; J gene: TRBJ2-1; clone size: few; CDR3 DNA: TGTGCCAGCAGCTTAATCAGGACCAATGAGCAGTTCTTC; CDR3 protein: CASSLIRTNEQFF
V gene: TRBV12-3/TRBV12-4; D gene: TRBD2; J gene: TRBJ2-7; clone size: few; CDR3 DNA: TGTGCCAGCAGAATCCCCGGCCCTCCGGGGGTAGCGGGCTCCTACGAGCAGTACTTC; CDR3 protein: CASRIPGPPGVAGSYEQYF
V gene: TRBV5-1; D gene: -; J gene: TRBJ2-1; clone size: -; CDR3 DNA: TGCGCCAGCAGCTTGCAAGCGGACAGCTCCTACAATGAGCAGTTCTTC; CDR3 protein: CASSLQADSSYNEQFF
V gene: TRBV5-8; D gene: -; J gene: TRBJ2-1; clone size: -; CDR3 DNA: TGTGCCAGCAGCCTAGCTGCCTCCGGGAATGAGCAGTTCTTC; CDR3 protein: CASSLAASGNEQFF
V gene: TRBV9; D gene: -; J gene: TRBJ1-5; clone size: -; CDR3 DNA: TGTGCCAGCAGCGTTGGACAGAGCAATCAGCCCCAGCGTTTT; CDR3 protein: CASSVGQSNQPQRF
V gene: TRBV12-3/TRBV12-4; D gene: -; J gene: TRBJ2-2; clone size: -; CDR3 DNA: TGTGCCAGCAGTGCTTCCGGGACGCTAAACACCGGGGAGCTGTTTTTT; CDR3 protein: CASSASGTLNTGELFF
V gene: TRBV7-2; D gene: -; J gene: TRBJ2-1; clone size: few; CDR3 DNA: TGTGCCAGCAGCCCAACTTGGGGGGAGCAGTTCTTC; CDR3 protein: CASSPTWGEQFF
V gene: TRBV7-2; D gene: -; J gene: TRBJ2-1; clone size: -; CDR3 DNA: TGTGCCAGCAGCTTCCGGGACACAAGAAGGAACAATGAGCAGTTCTTC; CDR3 protein: CASSFRDTRRNNEQFF
V gene: TRBV10-3; D gene: -; J gene: TRBJ2-3; clone size: few; CDR3 DNA: TGTGCCATCAGTGCGGAGATAGATACGCAGTATTTT; CDR3 protein: CAISAEIDTQYF
V gene: TRBV10-3; D gene: -; J gene: TRBJ2-7; clone size: few; CDR3 DNA: TGTGCCATCGGGACTTTAGGCGAGCAGTACTTC; CDR3 protein: CAIGTLGEQYF
V gene: TRBV12-3/TRBV12-4; D gene: -; J gene: TRBJ2-2; clone size: -; CDR3 DNA: TGTGCCAGCAGCCCCCCGAGGGCGAACACCGGGGAGCTGTTTTTT; CDR3 protein: CASSPPRANTGELFF